This is a list of T cell receptor beta chains from one sample in a study of cytomegalovirus exposure and HLA in healthy donors. Only in-frame clones appear in the TCRdb table, and some are missing; sequencing was by immunoSEQ multiplex PCR. This sample has 180,000 or so clones, with 60% to 85% found just once. The source material was PBMCs. These receptor sequences come from a female donor in good health and CMV-seronegative. The CDR3 runs from the conserved cysteine through the conserved F or W. The D gene is left open where the match is weak. Where a row states a size, it is once, few, many or the class of an expanded clone; other rows omit it.

V gene	clone size	D gene	J gene	CDR3 DNA	CDR3 protein
TRBV7-9	NA	NA	TRBJ1-2	TGTGCCAGCAGCTTAGAAATCAGGGGAGGCTACACCTTC	CASSLEIRGGYTF
TRBV12-5	once	NA	TRBJ1-2	TGTGCTAGTGCCGCACAGGGTACCTATGGCTACACCTTC	CASAAQGTYGYTF
TRBV7-3	NA	TRBD2	TRBJ2-3	TGTGCCAGCAGCCCCGGCGGGGGGAACACAGATACGCAGTATTTT	CASSPGGGNTDTQYF
TRBV28	NA	NA	TRBJ1-5	TGTGCCAGCAGTACTCTGTCCCAGCCCCAGCATTTT	CASSTLSQPQHF
TRBV27	NA	TRBD2	TRBJ2-5	TGTGCCAGCAGGCCCCGGAGGCTAGCGGAAGAGACCCAGTACTTC	CASRPRRLAEETQYF
TRBV5-1	NA	NA	TRBJ2-7	TGCGCCAGCAGCTTGGCGAGGGTGGACAGCCCGCAGTACTTC	CASSLARVDSPQYF
TRBV7-2	NA	NA	TRBJ1-6	TGTGCCAGCAGCTTAGAGACTGTGTCCCTCCACTTT	CASSLETVSLHF
TRBV2	NA	TRBD1	TRBJ1-6	TGTGCCAGCACGGGACAGCTAAATTCACCCCTCCACTTT	CASTGQLNSPLHF
TRBV19	NA	TRBD1	TRBJ1-2	TGTGCCAGTAGTATAGTCACAGGGGGCCGTGGCTATGGCTACACCTTC	CASSIVTGGRGYGYTF
TRBV19	NA	NA	TRBJ1-1	TGTGCCAGTAGCGGGAGGGGTCCCCTAACTCCCGAGGGGAGCACTGAAGCTTTCTTT	CASSGRGPLTPEGSTEAFF
TRBV28	NA	TRBD2	TRBJ2-6	TGTGCCAGCAGTTTACGGGGGGCTGGGGCCAACGTCCTGACTTTC	CASSLRGAGANVLTF
TRBV6-1	once	TRBD1	TRBJ1-3	TGTGCCAGCAGCGGGACAGTGGGTGGTAACACCATATATTTT	CASSGTVGGNTIYF
TRBV4-1	NA	TRBD2	TRBJ2-1	TGCGCCAGCAGACTTGAGCGGGAGGGCTACAATGAGCAGTTCTTC	CASRLEREGYNEQFF
TRBV14	NA	NA	TRBJ2-5	TGTGCCAGCAGCCGGTTGACAGGATTAGGCCAAGAGACCCAGTACTTC	CASSRLTGLGQETQYF
TRBV28	few	NA	TRBJ1-5	TGTGCCAGCCAACCCTCACCGGGGGGAGGTGGTCAGCCCCAGCATTTT	CASQPSPGGGGQPQHF
TRBV6-5	NA	TRBD2	TRBJ2-3	TGTGCCAGCAGTTACACTAGCGGGGGGTACACAGATACGCAGTATTTT	CASSYTSGGYTDTQYF
TRBV10-3	few	TRBD1	TRBJ1-2	TGTGCCATCAGTGGAAGAGACAGGGCCTCTTTTGGCTACACCTTC	CAISGRDRASFGYTF
TRBV9	once	NA	TRBJ1-1	TGTGCCAGCAGCGTAGACCTTAGTGCTGAAGCTTTCTTT	CASSVDLSAEAFF
TRBV5-4	once	TRBD2	TRBJ2-7	TGTGCCAGCAGCGGAGTGGGACTAGGTAACTACGAGCAGTACTTC	CASSGVGLGNYEQYF
TRBV7-2	NA	TRBD1	TRBJ1-3	TGTGCCAGCAGCTTGTCAACAGGGGCTGGAAACACCATATATTTT	CASSLSTGAGNTIYF
TRBV21-1	NA	NA	TRBJ2-3	TGTGCCAGCATCACCGAGGGGCGGGACCGCACAGATACGCAGTATTTT	CASITEGRDRTDTQYF
TRBV7-8	NA	NA	TRBJ2-4	TGTGCCAGCAGCTTACACCGGGGACTAGCCAAAAACATTCAGTACTTC	CASSLHRGLAKNIQYF
TRBV4-3	NA	NA	TRBJ2-2	TGCGCCAGCAGCCAAGAGAACAGCTGGGGGGACACCGGGGAGCTGTTTTTT	CASSQENSWGDTGELFF
TRBV11-2	NA	TRBD2	TRBJ2-7	TGTGCCAGCAGGGAGACTAGCCGGTGGGAGCAGTACTTC	CASRETSRWEQYF
TRBV28	few	NA	TRBJ1-5	TGTGCCAGCAGCTCAGGGATCAATCAGCCCCAGCATTTT	CASSSGINQPQHF
TRBV11-2	NA	NA	TRBJ2-1	TGTGCCAGCAGCGTACAGGGTTTCGGGCAGTTCTTC	CASSVQGFGQFF
TRBV27	NA	NA	TRBJ2-2	TGTGCCAGCAGAGGCCAGGTGAACACCGGGGAGCTGTTTTTT	CASRGQVNTGELFF
TRBV5-1	NA	TRBD1	TRBJ2-7	TGCGCCAGCAGCGCAACCGGGACAGGGGCCGAGCAGTACTTC	CASSATGTGAEQYF
TRBV7-2	NA	NA	TRBJ2-7	TGTGCCAGCAGCATGCGGGACGGCTCCTACGAGCAGTACTTC	CASSMRDGSYEQYF
TRBV7-2	NA	NA	TRBJ2-1	TGTGCCAGCAGCTTTAGCCCTACCTACAATGAGCAGTTCTTC	CASSFSPTYNEQFF
TRBV10-3	NA	TRBD1	TRBJ2-7	TGTGCCATCAGTGAGTCGGGGACAGGTTTTTACGAGCAGTACTTC	CAISESGTGFYEQYF
TRBV28	NA	NA	TRBJ1-5	TGTGCCAGCCGAAGCCTTAATTCCCAGCATTTT	CASRSLNSQHF
TRBV19	NA	TRBD1	TRBJ1-5	TGTGCCAGTAGACCAGACAGGGGTAGCAATCAGCCCCAGCATTTT	CASRPDRGSNQPQHF
TRBV9	NA	NA	TRBJ2-7	TGTGCCAGCAGCGTCGGACAGTCCTACGAGCAGTACTTC	CASSVGQSYEQYF
TRBV5-1	NA	NA	TRBJ2-7	TGCGCCAGCAGCTTGGTAATAGGCAGGGTCGACGAGCAGTACTTC	CASSLVIGRVDEQYF
TRBV5-1	few	TRBD2	TRBJ2-3	TGCGCCAGCAGCGATCCTAGCGGAACAGATACGCAGTATTTT	CASSDPSGTDTQYF
TRBV28	NA	NA	TRBJ1-2	TGTGCCAGCATCGGGGGGTGGTATGGCTACACCTTC	CASIGGWYGYTF
TRBV5-4	NA	TRBD2	TRBJ2-3	TGTGCCAGCAGCTCTACTAGCGGGGGCACAGATACGCAGTATTTT	CASSSTSGGTDTQYF
TRBV5-6	NA	TRBD1	TRBJ1-1	TGTGCCAGCAGCTTGCAACAGGGGGGGACTGAAGCTTTCTTT	CASSLQQGGTEAFF
TRBV6-6	NA	NA	TRBJ1-1	TGTGCCAGCAGTTTGGACAGCGGTCTGAACACTGAAGCTTTCTTT	CASSLDSGLNTEAFF
TRBV2	NA	NA	TRBJ1-1	TGTGCCAGCAGCGAGGTCCTTTTGGGTGAAGCTTTCTTT	CASSEVLLGEAFF
TRBV9	NA	NA	TRBJ2-3	TGTGCCAGCAGCGCCCAACCGACTCGCACAGATACGCAGTATTTT	CASSAQPTRTDTQYF
TRBV7-2	NA	NA	TRBJ2-3	TGTGCCAGCAGCTTAGTGGGGGGGGCCGGGGTCGATACGCAGTATTTT	CASSLVGGAGVDTQYF
TRBV2	few	NA	TRBJ2-3	TGTGCCAGCAGTCAACTTTCCTCACTAGAATCCCTTTATTTT	CASSQLSSLESLYF
TRBV19	few	NA	TRBJ2-2	TGTGCCAGTAGTATCAGGGGAGTGGCCGGGGAGCTGTTTTTT	CASSIRGVAGELFF
TRBV28	NA	NA	TRBJ2-4	TGTGCCAGCAGTTTATGGGCCACAGCCAAAAACATTCAGTACTTC	CASSLWATAKNIQYF
TRBV5-1	once	NA	TRBJ1-2	TGCGCCAGCAGCTTGCTCATTGGGGACACCCAGGGCTACACCTTC	CASSLLIGDTQGYTF
TRBV4-3	NA	NA	TRBJ2-2	TGCGCCTCCAAAGGGGGTAGCGGGACCGGGGAGCTGTTTTTT	CASKGGSGTGELFF
TRBV19	few	NA	TRBJ1-5	TGTGCCAGTAGTAGTATACAGGGTGGTAATCAGCCCCAGCATTTT	CASSSIQGGNQPQHF
TRBV28	NA	TRBD1	TRBJ2-5	TGTGCCAGCAGTTCGGAACTCGGGACAGGGCTTAGAGAGACCCAGTACTTC	CASSSELGTGLRETQYF
TRBV15	few	TRBD2	TRBJ2-7	TGTGCCACCAGCAGAGAGGGGGGGGCCTACGAGCAGTACTTC	CATSREGGAYEQYF
TRBV19	NA	TRBD1	TRBJ1-5	TGTGCCAGTACCCGTTGGGCCACACAGGGGGCAGGCAATCAGCCCCAGCATTTT	CASTRWATQGAGNQPQHF
TRBV11-1	NA	NA	TRBJ1-6	TGTGCCAGCAGCCAGGGGTTATTGGTTCCCCGAAATTCACCCCTCCACTTT	CASSQGLLVPRNSPLHF
TRBV7-2	NA	NA	TRBJ1-4	TGTGCCAGCAGCTTTGACGGAGTAAAACTGTTTTTT	CASSFDGVKLFF
TRBV4-3	NA	NA	TRBJ2-3	TGCGCCAGCAGCCAAGAGTACTCCCAGCGGCGCACAGATACGCAGTATTTT	CASSQEYSQRRTDTQYF
TRBV14	few	NA	TRBJ2-1	TGTGCCAGCAGCCAAGGGCTACGAGGGGGAAATGAGCAGTTCTTC	CASSQGLRGGNEQFF
TRBV7-9	NA	TRBD2	TRBJ2-1	TGTGCCAGCAGCGCCGTCCTAGCGGGATACAATGAGCAGTTCTTC	CASSAVLAGYNEQFF
TRBV2	NA	TRBD1	TRBJ2-7	TGTGCCAGCAGCGGACAGGGGGCAAGGTCGAACGAGCAGTACTTC	CASSGQGARSNEQYF
TRBV4-2	NA	NA	TRBJ1-5	TGTGCCAGCAGCCAAGCATCTGGGCCTCAGCCCCAGCATTTT	CASSQASGPQPQHF
TRBV9	few	NA	TRBJ2-1	TGTGCCAGCAGAGGACAGTACAATGAGCAGTTCTTC	CASRGQYNEQFF